Below, one T cell receptor (beta chain) is given with its context. What it binds is not known. Germline CDR1 SGHRS, CDR2 YFSETQ. The CDR3 totals 14 residues. V dropped 4 bases and J dropped 8; count of bases not matched to a gene: 8. Each CDR3 protein gets one entry after TCRdb re-called the 5' RACE reads with MiXCR. The repertoire consists of under 600,000 distinct CDR3 sequences, with about 22% occurring once and the leading ten covering around 9.2%. The data are from a study of T-cell memory formation after mild COVID-19. Broader study findings: Those CD4+ clones that contracted were mainly in CM and EM (CD8+ ones in EMRA). Clones that shrank (day 15 to 85) were balanced CD4/CD8, whereas later expanders leaned CD4+. Cross-reactive memory seemingly joined, as some responding clones were found in pre-infection memory.

The source material was PBMCs or a T cell subset sorted from them (not recorded which). This clonotype was sampled from an adult woman who had mild COVID-19 (a few samples of this study predate the infection). Cell type and time point are not known. The chain uses TRBV5-1 and TRBJ2-1; 8 nucleotides match TRBD1. DNA for the CDR3: TGCGCCAGCAGCCATGGACAGGGTTGGGATGAGCAGTTCTTC. Protein: CASSHGQGWDEQFF.